What follows are 31 T cell receptor beta chains derived from one specimen sequenced in a study of blood T cell repertoires in COVID-19 (dated by TCRdb to the early 2020s). The library was prepared using the immunoSEQ multiplex PCR assay. This is the immuneACCESS table as TCRdb keeps it, with only in-frame sequences that have V and J called. A part of the clones is gone; compared with another copy, unresolved V genes explain less than half, and the rest is unexplained. This sample lists 200,000 to 250,000 clones; 80% to 90% were detected once. In total, the top ten clones hold 6.2% of the sample. The sample taken for sequencing was peripheral blood. These receptors came from a man aged 60 to 75 with acute or convalescent COVID-19.

The chain combines TRBV30 with TRBJ2-7; 7 bases agree with TRBD1. The CDR3 length is 12 residues. The germline V gene has CDR1 GTSNPN and CDR2 SVGIG (reference sequence). With 1 base clipped from V and 3 bases from J, the junction kept 0 bases outside the gene matches. The CDR3: CAWSGTGYEQYF. The CDR3 DNA reads TGTGCCTGGAGTGGGACAGGCTACGAGCAGTACTTC.

As concerns this clone: The sample contains more than one DNA sequence encoding this CDR3. J is TRBJ2-7 and V is TRBV3-1 (or the pseudogene TRBV3-2); the match to TRBD1 covers 7 bases. V trimming: 4 bases; J trimming: 2 bases; junction bases outside the gene matches: 2. CDR1 and CDR2 from the germline V gene are LGHDT and YNNKEL (reference sequence). The CDR3 is 13 amino acids. The CDR3: CASSPGTAYEQYF. Here the CDR3 DNA reads TGTGCCAGCAGCCCGGGGACAGCCTACGAGCAGTACTTC.

The chain links TRBV6-5 to TRBJ1-2; 8 nucleotides align to TRBD1. The J segment lost 2 bases and the V segment lost 4 bases, leaving 9 bases of the junction unmatched. The germline CDR1 and CDR2 sequences are MNHEY and SVGAGI. The CDR3 runs to 16 residues. CDR3 bases: TGTGCCAGCAGTTGGACAGGGAAGGGAAACAACTATGGCTACACCTTC. It specifies CASSWTGKGNNYGYTF.

J is TRBJ2-7 and V is TRBV7-6; 7 nucleotides match TRBD1. This CDR3 contains 14 residues. Germline assignment: CDR1 SGHVS and CDR2 FNYEAQ. Trimming removed 5 bases from V and 5 bases from J; junction bases left unmatched: 9. The chain's CDR3 is CASSQDRASHEQYF. The CDR3 region has the DNA TGTGCCAGCAGCCAAGACAGGGCCTCACACGAGCAGTACTTC. Full variable domain (missing parts from reference TRBV7-6 and TRBJ2-7): GAGVSQSPRYKVTKRGQDVALRCDPISGHVSLYWYRQALGQGPEFLTYFNYEAQQDKSGLPNDRFSAERPEGSISTLTIQRTEQRDSAMYRCASSQDRASHEQYFGPGTRLTVT.

The chain links TRBV19 to TRBJ2-6; D is unresolved. Germline V lookup: CDR1 LNHDA, CDR2 SQIVND (reference sequence). The CDR3 is 15 amino acids. V was trimmed by 2 bases and J by 2 bases, leaving 7 bases between them. CDR3 DNA sequence: TGTGCCAGTAGTATAACTCCACCTGGGGCCAACGTCCTGACTTTC. This encodes CASSITPPGANVLTF.

The chain joins TRBV7-2 to TRBJ1-2; D possibly corresponds to TRBD1 (6 bases). V was cut by 1 base and J by 5 bases, with 8 bases left in between. In germline, CDR1 is SGHTA, CDR2 FQGNSA. The CDR3 contains 13 residues. CDR3 residues: CASSLDRVYGYTF. The CDR3 DNA reads TGTGCCAGCAGCTTAGACAGGGTATATGGCTACACCTTC.

The CDR3 here is CASSPPWTSGRRNEQFF. The CDR3 DNA follows: TGTGCCAGCAGCCCCCCCTGGACTAGCGGGAGAAGGAATGAGCAGTTCTTC. The chain uses TRBV28 and TRBJ2-1; 13 nucleotides agree with TRBD2. The CDR3 totals 17 residues. Trimming took 6 bases from V and 7 from J; bases not matched to a gene: 12. Per the germline V gene, CDR1 is MDHEN and CDR2 is SYDVKM.

V gene TRBV28 combines with J gene TRBJ2-7; tentative D call: TRBD2 (5 bases). V was clipped by 6 bases and J by 3 bases, with 18 bases between them. Germline V lookup: CDR1 MDHEN, CDR2 SYDVKM. The length of the CDR3 is 15 residues. The CDR3 region is CASRSGREFLYEQYF. CDR3 sequence (DNA): TGTGCCAGCAGGTCGGGCCGGGAATTTCTCTACGAGCAGTACTTC.

The chain combines TRBV7-2 with TRBJ1-1, with 7 nucleotides matching TRBD1. The germline V gene has CDR1 SGHTA and CDR2 FQGNSA. The CDR3 contains 14 residues. With 2 bases clipped from V and 1 base from J, the junction kept 1 base outside the gene matches. CDR3 loop: CASSLTGENTEAFF. The CDR3 nucleotides read TGTGCCAGCAGCTTAACAGGGGAGAACACTGAAGCTTTCTTT.

This rearrangement joins TRBV19 to TRBJ2-3; 7 nucleotides match TRBD2. V gave up 5 bases and J gave up 1 base; unmatched junction bases: 12. The CDR3 loop spans 17 amino acids. Looked up from germline, CDR1 is LNHDA and CDR2 is SQIVND (reference sequence). The CDR3 coding sequence is TGTGCCAGTAGTCTTGGACTAGGTGGCTCAGGCACAGATACGCAGTATTTT. Encoded protein: CASSLGLGGSGTDTQYF.

This clone was counted between two and nine times. The V and J genes are TRBV7-9 and TRBJ1-5; tentatively, D is TRBD1 (6 bases). The CDR3 has 14 amino acids. In germline, CDR1 is SEHNR, CDR2 FQNEAQ (reference sequence). V was cut by 4 bases and J by 4 bases, with 11 bases left in between. CDR3 DNA: TGTGCCAGCAGCTCTTTACAGGGAAATCAGCCCCAGCATTTT. Translated, it gives CASSSLQGNQPQHF.

The chain uses TRBV11-2 and TRBJ2-1, with D perhaps matching TRBD1 (5 bases). The CDR3 covers 15 residues. Per germline, CDR1 SGHAT and CDR2 FQNNGV. Trimming removed 2 bases from V and 6 bases from J, with 14 bases in between. The CDR3 coding sequence is TGTGCCAGCAGCTTACAGGGCCCGCTGTCCAATGAGCAGTTCTTC. Its protein product is CASSLQGPLSNEQFF.

The chain combines TRBV7-3 with TRBJ2-7; the D gene is possibly TRBD2 (7 bases). Deletions cut 2 bases from V and 2 bases from J, with 13 bases between. The CDR3 runs to 15 residues. The germline V gene encodes CDR1 SGHTA and CDR2 FQGTGA. The CDR3 DNA sequence: TGTGCCAGCAGCTTACGTAGGGGGGGACCCTACGAGCAGTACTTC. Translation gives CASSLRRGGPYEQYF.

The V gene is TRBV7-2, the J gene TRBJ2-2; TRBD2 matches at 7 bases. Per germline, CDR1 SGHTA and CDR2 FQGNSA. The V and J ends lost 1 base and 4 bases, in that order; junction bases with no gene match: 9. CDR3 size: 17 residues. CDR3 in DNA: TGTGCCAGCAGCTTAGATCCCGGTGGGGGGGTCACCGGGGAGCTGTTTTTT. It yields the protein CASSLDPGGGVTGELFF.

With respect to this clone: The sample holds other DNA sequences that translate to the same CDR3. The genes are TRBV5-1 and TRBJ2-5; TRBD2 agrees at 12 bases. Germline trimming cut 5 bases from V and 2 bases from J; bases unmatched to any gene: 4. The V gene's germline CDR1 is SGHRS and CDR2 YFSETQ. The CDR3 has 15 amino acids. The CDR3 protein is CASRRTSGEQETQYF. The DNA of the CDR3 is TGCGCCAGCAGGAGGACTAGCGGGGAACAAGAGACCCAGTACTTC. The variable domain in full, completed from reference TRBV5-1 and TRBJ2-5, reads KAGVTQTPRYLIKTRGQQVTLSCSPISGHRSVSWYQQTPGQGLQFLFEYFSETQRNKGNFPGRFSGRQFSNSRSEMNVSTLELGDSALYLCASRRTSGEQETQYFGPGTRLLVL.

This clone appeared once. This chain joins TRBV9 and TRBJ2-1; D possibly corresponds to TRBD2 (6 bases). In germline, CDR1 is SGDLS, CDR2 YYNGEE. This CDR3 contains 14 residues. Trimming pared 0 bases from V and 9 bases from J, leaving 13 bases between. CDR3 sequence (DNA): TGTGCCAGCAGCGTAGCAAGTAGCGGAAGTGAGCAGTTCTTC. Its protein product is CASSVASSGSEQFF.

The chain combines TRBV27 with TRBJ2-5, with 12 bases that match TRBD2. The germline gives CDR1 MNHEY, CDR2 SMNVEV (reference sequence). V dropped 9 bases and J dropped 6; count of bases not matched to a gene: 8. CDR3 size: 14 residues. The CDR3 DNA reads as TGTGCCAGTCCGGGACTAGCGGGTATAAAGACCCAGTACTTC. Translation: CASPGLAGIKTQYF.

Comments on this clone: Other DNA variants within this sample encode the same CDR3. V and J are TRBV28 and TRBJ2-7, with 8 bases lining up with TRBD1. The CDR3 length is 15 residues. After removal of 5 bases from V and 3 bases from J, the junction contained 9 bases not matched to a gene. CDR1 and CDR2 from the germline V gene are MDHEN and SYDVKM. CDR3 region: CASSLRTGPLYEQYF. In nucleotides, the CDR3 is TGTGCCAGCAGTCTCCGGACAGGGCCCCTCTACGAGCAGTACTTC.

The CDR3 nucleotides are TGTGCCAGCTCGCGATCTATTACAGGGGGCGCGTCGAATGAGCAGTTCTTC. Translation gives CASSRSITGGASNEQFF. The chain employs TRBV18 and TRBJ2-1; 9 bases fit TRBD1. The CDR3 length is 17 residues. Germline CDR1 and CDR2: KGHSH and LQKENI. V dropped 6 bases and J dropped 7; count of bases not matched to a gene: 16.

The rearrangement uses TRBV6-6 and TRBJ2-1, with D perhaps matching TRBD2 (6 bases). V was shortened by 8 bases and J by 5 bases, with 13 bases between the two germline ends. Germline CDR1 is MNHNY and CDR2 is SVGAGI (reference sequence). The CDR3 length is 13 residues. The CDR3 sequence is CASRERSHNEQFF. The CDR3 coding sequence is TGTGCCAGCCGGGAGCGGAGCCACAATGAGCAGTTCTTC.

V usage is TRBV10-2 and J usage is TRBJ2-4, with 7 bases aligning to TRBD2. CDR3 length: 12 amino acids. Germline-derived CDR1 and CDR2 are WSHSY and SAAADI. The J segment lost 12 bases and the V segment lost 3 bases, leaving 5 bases of the junction unmatched. The chain's CDR3 is CASSEGGGHQYF. The CDR3 DNA is TGCGCCAGCAGTGAAGGCGGGGGTCATCAGTACTTC.

The chain combines TRBV5-1 with TRBJ2-3; TRBD1 agrees at 7 bases. Per the germline V gene, CDR1 is SGHRS and CDR2 is YFSETQ. V dropped 4 bases and J dropped 5; count of bases not matched to a gene: 10. This CDR3 spans 15 amino acids. CDR3 protein: CASSTRQGAKDTQYF. The CDR3 DNA sequence: TGCGCCAGCAGCACAAGACAGGGAGCGAAAGATACGCAGTATTTT.

The V and J genes are TRBV11-2 and TRBJ2-7; 12 bases align to TRBD1. Germline V gene lookup returns CDR1 SGHAT and CDR2 FQNNGV. Unmatched junction bases numbered 6, after V lost 5 bases and J lost 7 bases. This CDR3 is built from 14 residues. DNA for the CDR3: TGTGCCAGCAGCATGGGACAGGGGGCGCGAGAGCAGTACTTC. It is translated as CASSMGQGAREQYF. Full variable domain (outside the CDR3, taken from reference TRBV11-2 and TRBJ2-7): EAGVAQSPRYKIIEKRQSVAFWCNPISGHATLYWYQQILGQGPKLLIQFQNNGVVDDSQLPKDRFSAERLKGVDSTLKIQPAKLEDSAVYLCASSMGQGAREQYFGPGTRLTVT.

The genes are TRBV29-1 and TRBJ1-1; maybe TRBD1 (5 bases). The germline V and J ends were trimmed by 2 bases and 3 bases, with 13 bases remaining between them. The length of the CDR3 is 14 residues. CDR1 is SQVTM and CDR2 is ANQGSEA in the germline V gene. The CDR3 DNA reads as TGCAGCGTTGAACCGGGGGGTGGTGACACTGAAGCTTTCTTT. It codes for CSVEPGGGDTEAFF.

This sequence joins TRBV7-9 and TRBJ1-1; 7 nucleotides match TRBD1. V was pared by 4 bases and J by 0 bases, with 8 bases of the junction left unmatched. In germline, CDR1 is SEHNR, CDR2 FQNEAQ (reference sequence). CDR3 length: 16 amino acids. The CDR3 sequence is CASSSPTGLMNTEAFF. Written as DNA, the CDR3 is TGTGCCAGCAGCTCCCCGACAGGGCTAATGAACACTGAAGCTTTCTTT.

CDR3 sequence: CASGGTSGNYNEQFF. The CDR3 region has the DNA TGTGCCAGCGGGGGGACTAGCGGGAACTACAATGAGCAGTTCTTC. The rearrangement uses TRBV7-2 and TRBJ2-1, with 13 bases aligning to TRBD2. Germline CDR1 SGHTA, CDR2 FQGNSA. The J segment lost 3 bases and the V segment lost 8 bases, leaving 4 bases of the junction unmatched. CDR3 length equals 15 residues.

This chain connects TRBV7-2 to TRBJ2-1; 9 bases agree with TRBD2. Germline-derived CDR1 and CDR2 are SGHTA and FQGNSA. J gave up 8 bases and V 6 bases, and 11 bases lay outside the gene matches. The CDR3 covers 15 residues. The CDR3 reads CASRSGSGRVDEQFF. CDR3 DNA sequence: TGTGCCAGCAGGTCGGGTAGCGGGAGAGTTGATGAGCAGTTCTTC. Together with reference TRBV7-2 and TRBJ2-1, the CDR3 gives the full variable domain: GAGVSQSPSNKVTEKGKDVELRCDPISGHTALYWYRQSLGQGLEFLIYFQGNSAPDKSGLPSDRFSAERTGGSVSTLTIQRTQQEDSAVYLCASRSGSGRVDEQFFGPGTRLTVL.

The chain couples TRBV28 to TRBJ1-5; D remains unclear. CDR1 MDHEN and CDR2 SYDVKM come from the germline V gene. Trimming cost V 2 bases and J 3 bases, with 14 bases left between them. The CDR3 has 16 amino acids. DNA of the CDR3: TGTGCCAGCAGTTTAGATCGGGGAGCCTCCAATCAGCCCCAGCATTTT. As protein: CASSLDRGASNQPQHF.

This clone was observed a few times. The gene calls are TRBV11-3 and TRBJ2-7; D is ambiguous. Deletions cut 1 base from V and 1 base from J, with 8 bases between. Germline V gives CDR1 SGHNT, CDR2 YENEEA. The CDR3 has 14 residues. The CDR3 coding sequence is TGTGCCAGCAGCTTAGTTCACAGTTCCTACGAGCAGTACTTC. It encodes CASSLVHSSYEQYF.

V and J are TRBV9 and TRBJ1-6, with 7 bases lining up with TRBD1. The CDR3 runs 16 residues. The J segment lost 5 bases and the V segment lost 0 bases, leaving 5 bases of the junction unmatched. CDR1 and CDR2 from the germline V gene are SGDLS and YYNGEE. The CDR3 loop is CASSVDRGLNNSPLHF. CDR3 DNA sequence: TGTGCCAGCAGCGTAGACAGGGGCCTTAATAATTCACCCCTCCACTTT.

The chain joins TRBV7-9 to TRBJ2-5; 8 bases are shared with TRBD1. The germline V gene has CDR1 SEHNR and CDR2 FQNEAQ (reference sequence). Germline trimming cut 2 bases from V and 7 bases from J; bases unmatched to any gene: 9. This CDR3 is built from 15 residues. The CDR3 loop is CASSLSQGAVVTQYF. CDR3 sequence (DNA): TGTGCCAGCAGCTTATCCCAGGGGGCTGTAGTGACCCAGTACTTC.